Presented here are 14 T cell receptor beta chains from one specimen sequenced in a study of T-cell reconstitution after alpha-beta-depleted transplantation in children. TCRbeta library preparation incorporated unique molecular identifiers. TCRdb fed the PCR reads into MiXCR, producing one record per CDR3 protein. This table has 200,000 to 250,000 distinct CDR3 sequences, 20% to 30% appearing once. The source was PBMCs, mostly from graft donor cells, collected 360 days after TCRalphabeta/CD19-depleted stem cell transplant. Every receptor here comes from a female patient aged 2 to 10 who had a stem cell transplant for congenital amegakaryocytic thrombocytopenia, so the T cells may come from the graft donor.

This clonotype was detected a few times. The chain joins TRBV20-1 to TRBJ2-7, with TRBD1 as a possible D gene (7 bases). Per germline, CDR1 DFQATT and CDR2 SNEGSKA (reference sequence). The CDR3 loop spans 13 amino acids. The V end was cut by 1 base, the J end by 6 bases, with 13 bases between. The CDR3 nucleotides read TGCAGTGCTAGAGCAGGGGGGAAAGGCGAGCAGTACTTC. Protein: CSARAGGKGEQYF.

The chain joins TRBV5-1 to TRBJ2-3, with 11 bases identical to TRBD2. V was clipped by 5 bases and J by 2 bases; unmatched bases: 4. CDR1 and CDR2 (germline): SGHRS, YFSETQ. The CDR3 is 15 amino acids. CDR3 in amino acids: CASRKLAGATDTQYF. The CDR3 bases are TGCGCCAGCAGGAAACTAGCGGGGGCCACAGATACGCAGTATTTT.

This clonotype has only a few counts. The V call is TRBV5-1, the J call TRBJ2-1, with D possibly matching TRBD2 (5 bases). Trimming pared 0 bases from V and 10 bases from J, leaving 14 bases between. Germline CDR1 is SGHRS and CDR2 is YFSETQ. This CDR3 spans 14 amino acids. The CDR3: CASSLEPLAKEQFF. DNA of the CDR3: TGCGCCAGCAGCTTGGAGCCTCTAGCAAAGGAGCAGTTCTTC.

This clonotype was observed a handful of times. The rearrangement uses TRBV29-1 and TRBJ1-2; 8 nucleotides agree with TRBD1. Germline V lookup: CDR1 SQVTM, CDR2 ANQGSEA. CDR3 length equals 13 residues. V lost 7 bases and J lost 4; bases outside the gene matches: 8. The CDR3 reads CSAQLTGAYGYTF. The CDR3 nucleotides are TGCAGCGCACAATTGACAGGGGCCTATGGCTACACCTTC.

V usage is TRBV4-2 and J usage is TRBJ2-2, with D unresolved. The CDR3 spans 16 residues. V shed 5 bases and J shed 3 bases, with 16 bases lying between them. Germline V gives CDR1 LGHNA, CDR2 YNFKEQ. This CDR3 reads CASSFYLGGDTGELFF. The CDR3 DNA is TGTGCCAGCAGCTTTTATTTGGGCGGCGACACCGGGGAGCTGTTTTTT.

The rearrangement uses TRBV20-1 and TRBJ2-1; 9 nucleotides line up with TRBD2. Germline V CDR1 and CDR2: DFQATT, SNEGSKA (reference sequence). This CDR3 has 16 amino acids. The V gene end was trimmed by 3 bases and the J gene end by 4 bases; junction bases not matched to a gene: 10. The CDR3 loop reads CSASPPTSGPYNEQFF. The CDR3 coding sequence is TGCAGTGCTAGCCCACCAACTAGCGGGCCTTACAATGAGCAGTTCTTC.

The chain couples TRBV18 to TRBJ2-7; D gene ambiguous. The CDR3 loop spans 13 amino acids. Germline V gives CDR1 KGHSH, CDR2 LQKENI. Trimming cost V 4 bases and J 7 bases, with 14 bases left between them. The CDR3 DNA sequence: TGTGCCAGCTCACAAGACCGGTCTCGAGAGCAGTACTTC. Protein sequence: CASSQDRSREQYF. Using reference TRBV18 and TRBJ2-7 for the parts outside the CDR3, the full variable domain is NAGVMQNPRHLVRRRGQEARLRCSPMKGHSHVYWYRQLPEEGLKFMVYLQKENIIDESGMPKERFSAEFPKEGPSILRIQQVVRGDSAAYFCASSQDRSREQYFGPGTRLTVT.

The chain has TRBV6-1 and TRBJ2-1, with 13 bases identical to TRBD2. V dropped 6 bases and J dropped 3; count of bases not matched to a gene: 5. This CDR3 contains 16 residues. The germline CDR1 and CDR2 sequences are MNHNS and SASEGT. The chain's CDR3 is CASRATSGRLYNEQFF. Written as DNA, the CDR3 is TGTGCCAGCAGGGCGACTAGCGGGAGGCTCTACAATGAGCAGTTCTTC.

The V gene is TRBV4-1, the J gene TRBJ2-4, with TRBD2 matching 7 bases. The CDR3 has 16 residues. V lost 0 bases to trimming and J lost 1 base; unmatched junction nucleotides: 3. Per germline, CDR1 MGHRA and CDR2 YSYEKL. CDR3 bases: TGCGCCAGCAGCCAAGAGGGGGGGAAGGCCAAAAACATTCAGTACTTC. Amino acids: CASSQEGGKAKNIQYF.

This chain links TRBV11-2 with TRBJ2-7, with D tentatively TRBD2 (6 bases). The CDR3 runs to 14 residues. The germline gives CDR1 SGHAT, CDR2 FQNNGV. With 0 bases removed from V and 7 bases from J, the gap between germline ends came to 13 bases. For the CDR3, the DNA is TGTGCCAGCAGCTTAGATCATGGGGGGAGGGAGCAGTACTTC. Protein product: CASSLDHGGREQYF.

In this sample, this clonotype turned up a few times. The V and J genes are TRBV10-3 and TRBJ2-5, with 12 bases lining up with TRBD2. The CDR3 consists of 14 residues. V lost 10 bases, J lost 5 bases, and 8 bases stayed unmatched. Germline V lookup: CDR1 ENHRY, CDR2 SYGVKD. CDR3 loop: CATSLAGGAETQYF. CDR3 bases: TGTGCCACGTCCCTAGCGGGAGGGGCGGAGACCCAGTACTTC.

The chain joins TRBV6-5 to TRBJ2-1; no clear D. V was clipped by 0 bases and J by 5 bases, with 8 bases between them. The CDR3 contains 14 residues. The germline V gene encodes CDR1 MNHEY and CDR2 SVGAGI. CDR3 sequence: CASSYSFTNNEQFF. In nucleotides, the CDR3 is TGTGCCAGCAGTTACTCATTCACAAACAATGAGCAGTTCTTC.

This CDR3 is CASSAGPNNEQFF. As DNA, the CDR3 is TGCGCCAGCAGCGCGGGCCCTAACAATGAGCAGTTCTTC. J is TRBJ2-1 and V is TRBV5-1; D is perhaps TRBD2 (5 bases). Germline assignment: CDR1 SGHRS and CDR2 YFSETQ. Trimming stripped 4 bases from V and 5 bases from J, with 10 bases between. CDR3 size: 13 residues. Supplemented by reference TRBV5-1 and TRBJ2-1, the full variable domain reads KAGVTQTPRYLIKTRGQQVTLSCSPISGHRSVSWYQQTPGQGLQFLFEYFSETQRNKGNFPGRFSGRQFSNSRSEMNVSTLELGDSALYLCASSAGPNNEQFFGPGTRLTVL.

This clonotype turned up a few times. The DNA for the CDR3 is TGCAGCGCCCTCCAGCCGGCCTCCCGGCGGGACCTCACCGGGGAGCTGTTTTTT. Protein sequence: CSALQPASRRDLTGELFF. The chain is built from TRBV29-1 and TRBJ2-2; D is perhaps TRBD2 (6 bases). Deletions cut 7 bases from V and 4 bases from J, with 28 bases between. Germline V CDR1 and CDR2: SQVTM, ANQGSEA. CDR3 size: 18 residues.